Here is one TCR beta chain with its context. The antigen remains unidentified. The record originates from a study of blood T cells in healthy people across ages. Whole-study findings and limits: As age increased, TCR beta diversity per million T cells fell in a roughly linear fashion.

For every donor, a draw yielded 9.5 to 10 milliliters of peripheral blood. The second PCR ran 7 to 11 cycles with a sample-barcoded 5' primer and J-beta primers. TCRdb independently ran MiXCR on the 5' RACE reads; one entry per CDR3 protein. In the table there are about 1.4 million distinct CDR3 sequences, roughly 59% of which are singletons. The specimen sequenced was blood. The clonotype was recovered from a man younger than 35 in good health.

As DNA, the CDR3 is TGTGCCAGCAGTTTTCCTATCGACTCAGGGGACTATAACTATGGCTACACCTTC. This encodes CASSFPIDSGDYNYGYTF. The chain employs TRBV28 and TRBJ1-2; D is perhaps TRBD1 (6 bases). This CDR3 is built from 18 residues. V was pared by 3 bases and J by 1 base, with 21 bases between. The V gene's germline CDR1 is MDHEN and CDR2 SYDVKM.